Following are 32 T cell receptor beta chains from one sample sequenced in a study of T-cell reconstitution after alpha-beta-depleted transplantation in children. A TCRbeta library incorporating unique molecular identifiers was prepared. TCRdb re-analysed the PCR reads in MiXCR, keeping a single row per CDR3 protein. The sample yields approximately 290,000 distinct CDR3 sequences, 11% seen once. The sequencing used peripheral blood, collected 180 days after TCRalphabeta/CD19-depleted stem cell transplant. The receptors shown here come from a male patient between 2 and 10 years old who had a stem cell transplant for chronic granulomatous disease, so the T cells may come from the graft donor.

On this clonotype itself: It may be a read error: a sequence one base away is much more abundant. The V and J genes are TRBV29-1 and TRBJ2-7; D is unclear. V dropped 5 bases and J dropped 0 bases, with 20 bases sitting between them. The CDR3 contains 16 residues. Germline V gene lookup returns CDR1 SQVTM and CDR2 ANQGSEA. In DNA, the CDR3 is TGCAGCGTTCGATATCTCCGGACGGATGACTCCTACGAGCAGTACTTC. Translated, it gives CSVRYLRTDDSYEQYF.

This clonotype has a count of ten or more. The CDR3 DNA sequence: TGCGCCAGCAGCTTTGGAGAGATCGGCTTGAACACTGAAGCTTTCTTT. Amino acids: CASSFGEIGLNTEAFF. This chain uses TRBV5-1 with TRBJ1-1; no clear D gene. CDR1 is SGHRS and CDR2 is YFSETQ in the germline V gene. The CDR3 extends over 16 amino acids. V was clipped by 2 bases and J by 0 bases, with 14 bases between them.

This clonotype was counted at least ten times. The V gene is TRBV5-1, the J gene TRBJ2-7, with 7 bases fitting TRBD1. CDR1 is SGHRS, CDR2 YFSETQ, per germline. V dropped 4 bases and J dropped 1; count of bases not matched to a gene: 8. The CDR3 runs to 15 residues. The CDR3 DNA reads TGCGCCAGCAGCCCGAGACAGGGCCCATCCTACGAGCAGTACTTC. Translation: CASSPRQGPSYEQYF.

In its sample, this clonotype was seen many times. The chain couples TRBV28 to TRBJ2-1, with D tentatively TRBD1 (6 bases). This CDR3 has 15 residues. Germline V gives CDR1 MDHEN, CDR2 SYDVKM. V shed 6 bases and J shed 2 bases, with 14 bases lying between them. As DNA, the CDR3 is TGTGCCAGCAGGCCACAGGGAGAGCCCTACAATGAGCAGTTCTTC. It encodes CASRPQGEPYNEQFF.

This clonotype was seen a few times. The chain is built from TRBV28 and TRBJ2-1; TRBD1 matches at 9 bases. Germline V gives CDR1 MDHEN, CDR2 SYDVKM. This CDR3 has 12 amino acids. The trim removed 5 bases at V and 14 bases at J, leaving 7 bases unmatched. CDR3 in DNA: TGTGCCAGCAGTGGACAGGGGATTAACGAGTTCTTC. The encoded protein is CASSGQGINEFF.

This clonotype has just one count. This chain links TRBV7-9 with TRBJ2-2; D not certain. This CDR3 is 14 amino acids long. CDR1 and CDR2 from the germline V gene are SEHNR and FQNEAQ (reference sequence). Trimming removed 1 base from V and 9 bases from J, with 12 bases in between. The CDR3 bases are TGTGCCAGCAGCTTAGTCCCAAGTCCCAGGGAGCTGTTTTTT. Its translation is CASSLVPSPRELFF.

This clonotype came up a few times. The chain has TRBV19 and TRBJ1-1; D might be TRBD1 (5 bases). V lost 7 bases to trimming and J lost 0 bases, with 12 bases between them. Looked up from germline, CDR1 is LNHDA and CDR2 is SQIVND (reference sequence). The CDR3 length is 14 residues. This CDR3 reads CASIPGNLNTEAFF. CDR3 bases: TGTGCCAGTATTCCAGGGAATCTGAACACTGAAGCTTTCTTT.

This clonotype was found many times. The chain is built from TRBV28 and TRBJ1-1; D not certain. Germline CDR1 and CDR2: MDHEN and SYDVKM. The CDR3 is 12 residues long. Trimming took 2 bases from V and 7 from J, leaving 8 bases between them. The chain's CDR3 is CASSLQWSEAFF. The CDR3 nucleotides read TGTGCCAGCAGTTTACAGTGGAGTGAAGCTTTCTTT.

This clonotype was recorded many times. The chain links TRBV7-2 to TRBJ1-6; D might be TRBD1 (6 bases). The CDR3 contains 16 residues. CDR1 and CDR2 (germline): SGHTA, FQGNSA. Trimming took 1 base from V and 6 from J, leaving 13 bases between them. CDR3 residues: CASSLEGGFGNSPLHF. CDR3 coding DNA: TGTGCCAGCAGCTTAGAGGGGGGTTTTGGTAATTCACCCCTCCACTTT.

DNA of the CDR3: TGTGCCAGCAGCCAATACGGAGACGGGGGCTACACCTTC. It codes for CASSQYGDGGYTF. The gene calls are TRBV14 and TRBJ1-2; D gene uncertain. The CDR3 sequence is 13 residues long. The V gene lost 2 bases and the J gene lost 8 bases, with 12 bases spanning the gap. Germline V gene lookup returns CDR1 SGHDN and CDR2 FVKESK.

This clonotype was picked up many times. This rearrangement joins TRBV29-1 to TRBJ1-1, with 10 bases matching TRBD1. V shed 7 bases, J shed 0 bases, and the junction held 8 bases outside the gene matches. CDR3 length equals 15 residues. Germline assignment: CDR1 SQVTM and CDR2 ANQGSEA. The CDR3: CSARGQGNMNTEAFF. The CDR3 nucleotides read TGCAGCGCTAGGGGACAGGGGAACATGAACACTGAAGCTTTCTTT.

Many counts were recorded for this clonotype. The rearrangement joins TRBV5-1 to TRBJ1-4, with D tentatively TRBD1 (6 bases). This CDR3 has 17 amino acids. V gave up 0 bases and J gave up 7 bases, with 19 bases separating them. Germline V gene sequence: CDR1 SGHRS, CDR2 YFSETQ. The CDR3 DNA reads as TGCGCCAGCAGCTTGGGCAGGGACAAAACGGCCGGTGAAAAACTGTTTTTT. This sequence encodes CASSLGRDKTAGEKLFF.

This clonotype was observed at least ten times. CDR3 sequence (DNA): TGTGCCAGCAGTTTCGGGACGGTAGGTGGGGAAGCTTTCTTT. Protein: CASSFGTVGGEAFF. The J gene is TRBJ1-1, the V gene TRBV12-3 or TRBV12-4, with D possibly being TRBD1 (5 bases). The CDR3 extends over 14 amino acids. The germline V and J ends were trimmed by 3 bases and 8 bases, with 16 bases remaining between them.

About this clonotype: The junction shows a germline mismatch at one end, possibly a read error. The gene calls are TRBV5-1 and TRBJ2-7; no reliable D call. There are 12 residues in the CDR3. Germline loops: CDR1 SGHRS, CDR2 YFSETQ. CDR3 protein: CAPSFKGHELYF. In DNA, the CDR3 is TGCGCCCCCAGCTTTAAGGGTCACGAGCTGTACTTC.

This clonotype was counted at least ten times. The chain is built from TRBV20-1 and TRBJ2-7, with TRBD1 as a possible D gene (6 bases). CDR3 length equals 13 residues. V lost 2 bases, J lost 6 bases, and 14 bases lay in between. The germline CDR1 and CDR2 sequences are DFQATT and SNEGSKA (reference sequence). As DNA, the CDR3 is TGCAGTGCTAGACATGACAGGTTCGGCGAGCAGTACTTC. It specifies CSARHDRFGEQYF.

At least ten counts were recorded for this clonotype. The chain links TRBV7-2 to TRBJ2-5; tentative D call: TRBD1 (6 bases). Per the germline V gene, CDR1 is SGHTA and CDR2 is FQGNSA. The ends were cut back, 6 bases at V and 5 bases at J, with 16 bases in the middle. The CDR3 is 14 residues long. The CDR3 nucleotides are TGTGCCAGCAGTCGGGCAGACAGGATGGAGACCCAGTACTTC. It translates to CASSRADRMETQYF. Using reference TRBV7-2 and TRBJ2-5 for the parts outside the CDR3, the full variable domain is GAGVSQSPSNKVTEKGKDVELRCDPISGHTALYWYRQSLGQGLEFLIYFQGNSAPDKSGLPSDRFSAERTGGSVSTLTIQRTQQEDSAVYLCASSRADRMETQYFGPGTRLLVL.

This clonotype was observed at least ten times. The V gene is TRBV5-1, the J gene TRBJ2-5, with D unresolved. The ends were cut back, 1 base at V and 3 bases at J, with 7 bases in the middle. CDR3 length: 13 residues. The germline gives CDR1 SGHRS, CDR2 YFSETQ. The CDR3 protein is CASSLHREETQYF. The CDR3 nucleotides read TGCGCCAGCAGCTTGCATAGAGAAGAGACCCAGTACTTC. The full variable domain, its missing parts supplied by reference TRBV5-1 and TRBJ2-5, is KAGVTQTPRYLIKTRGQQVTLSCSPISGHRSVSWYQQTPGQGLQFLFEYFSETQRNKGNFPGRFSGRQFSNSRSEMNVSTLELGDSALYLCASSLHREETQYFGPGTRLLVL.

This clonotype has a count of ten or more. J is TRBJ1-1 and V is TRBV15; D ambiguous. CDR1 LNHNV and CDR2 YYDKDF come from the germline V gene (reference sequence). V lost 0 bases, J lost 0 bases, and 14 bases lay in between. CDR3 size: 17 residues. The CDR3 loop reads CATSRDMTAGLNTEAFF. CDR3 nucleotide sequence: TGTGCCACCAGCAGAGATATGACCGCCGGTTTGAACACTGAAGCTTTCTTT. Complete variable domain (other parts from reference TRBV15 and TRBJ1-1): DAMVIQNPRYQVTQFGKPVTLSCSQTLNHNVMYWYQQKSSQAPKLLFHYYDKDFNNEADTPDNFQSRRPNTSFCFLDIRSPGLGDTAMYLCATSRDMTAGLNTEAFFGQGTRLTVV.

This clonotype was observed at least ten times. The chain carries TRBV7-2 and TRBJ2-2; TRBD2 aligns across 15 bases. Unmatched junction bases numbered 4, after V lost 4 bases and J lost 4 bases. From germline, CDR1 is SGHTA and CDR2 FQGNSA. CDR3 length: 17 residues. CDR3 protein: CASSSGLAGGLTGELFF. Written as DNA, the CDR3 is TGTGCCAGCAGCTCGGGACTAGCGGGGGGTCTCACCGGGGAGCTGTTTTTT. The full variable domain, in which reference TRBV7-2 and TRBJ2-2 provide the parts outside the CDR3, is GAGVSQSPSNKVTEKGKDVELRCDPISGHTALYWYRQSLGQGLEFLIYFQGNSAPDKSGLPSDRFSAERTGGSVSTLTIQRTQQEDSAVYLCASSSGLAGGLTGELFFGEGSRLTVL.

The genes are TRBV7-9 and TRBJ2-7, with D tentatively TRBD2 (5 bases). In germline, CDR1 is SEHNR, CDR2 FQNEAQ (reference sequence). The CDR3 sequence is 15 residues long. Trimming stripped 4 bases from V and 3 bases from J, with 16 bases between. CDR3 nucleotides: TGTGCCAGCAGCTATCTATCGGGAAATTACTACGAGCAGTACTTC. It specifies CASSYLSGNYYEQYF.

This clonotype was seen at least ten times. This chain joins TRBV5-1 and TRBJ2-3; D uncertain. Trimming took off 1 base at V and 6 bases at J, with 6 bases between the two ends. CDR1 is SGHRS and CDR2 is YFSETQ in the germline V gene. The CDR3 covers 12 residues. This CDR3 is CASSLYGDTQYF. CDR3 nucleotides: TGCGCCAGCAGCTTGTACGGGGATACGCAGTATTTT.

The table lists this clonotype with many counts. The chain employs TRBV2 and TRBJ2-2; 8 nucleotides line up with TRBD1. The CDR3 is 14 amino acids. Germline-derived CDR1 and CDR2 are SNHLY and FYNNEI. V dropped 7 bases and J dropped 7; count of bases not matched to a gene: 8. The CDR3 sequence: CASTEDRVVGELFF. CDR3 nucleotides: TGTGCCAGCACCGAGGACAGGGTGGTCGGGGAGCTGTTTTTT.

This clonotype has a count of ten or more. The rearrangement joins TRBV12-3 or TRBV12-4 to TRBJ1-2; TRBD1 might be the D (5 bases). The CDR3 has 13 residues. V lost 6 bases to trimming and J lost 8 bases, with 16 bases between them. The CDR3 region has the DNA TGTGCCAGCAGCCCGGGACTTAAAGGAGGCTACACCTTC. This translates into CASSPGLKGGYTF.

A word on this clonotype: Possible read error: a much larger clone is one base away. V usage is TRBV7-8 and J usage is TRBJ2-5; 14 nucleotides align to TRBD2. This CDR3 contains 17 residues. Germline V gene sequence: CDR1 SGHVS, CDR2 FQNEAQ. CDR3 DNA: TGTGCCAGCAGCCCGGGGGGACTAGCGGGAGCCGGAGAGACCCAGCACTTC. Its translation: CASSPGGLAGAGETQHF. The whole variable domain, filled in from reference TRBV7-8 and TRBJ2-5, reads GAGVSQSPRYKVAKRGQDVALRCDPISGHVSLFWYQQALGQGPEFLTYFQNEAQLDKSGLPSDRFFAERPEGSVSTLKIQRTQQEDSAVYLCASSPGGLAGAGETQHFGPGTRLLVL.

The table lists this clonotype with many counts. The CDR3 bases are TGCAGTGCTAGGGGACGGTGGGTCACCGGGGAGCTGTTTTTT. This encodes CSARGRWVTGELFF. The chain links TRBV20-1 to TRBJ2-2; D might be TRBD1 or TRBD2, each matching 5 bases. Trimming took 3 bases from V and 4 from J, leaving 12 bases between them. Germline V gene lookup returns CDR1 DFQATT and CDR2 SNEGSKA (reference sequence). This CDR3 has 14 residues.

This clonotype showed up many times. This rearrangement joins TRBV6-5 to TRBJ2-7; no clear D. The CDR3 length is 16 residues. Germline V gene sequence: CDR1 MNHEY, CDR2 SVGAGI. Trimming left V 6 bases short and J 1 base short, with 19 bases between. The CDR3 region has the DNA TGTGCCAGCAGCCTACTAATATCCGACGGGTCCTACGAGCAGTACTTC. It codes for CASSLLISDGSYEQYF.

In regard to this clonotype: A much larger clone lies a single base off, so this may be a read error. The chain is built from TRBV3-1 and TRBJ2-4; D is possibly TRBD2 (6 bases). Germline values: CDR1 LGHDT, CDR2 YNNKEL (reference sequence). CDR3 length equals 17 residues. The CDR3 loop reads CTSSQDSLAGSKNIQYF. CDR3 nucleotide sequence: TGTACCAGCAGCCAGGATAGTCTGGCGGGAAGCAAAAACATTCAGTACTTC.

This clonotype came up many times. The chain uses TRBV4-2 and TRBJ2-1; no reliable D call. V gave up 0 bases and J gave up 4 bases, with 13 bases separating them. Germline CDR1 LGHNA, CDR2 YNFKEQ. The CDR3 consists of 16 residues. CDR3 loop: CASSQDGGLQYNEQFF. CDR3 sequence (DNA): TGTGCCAGCAGCCAAGATGGTGGTCTGCAATACAATGAGCAGTTCTTC.

This chain connects TRBV20-1 to TRBJ2-4; no definite D call. The length of the CDR3 is 19 residues. Per germline, CDR1 DFQATT and CDR2 SNEGSKA (reference sequence). The germline V and J ends were trimmed by 1 base and 6 bases, with 28 bases remaining between them. The CDR3 DNA reads as TGCAGTGCTAGAGTTCCCCGAGGAAGCCGGATAAAAAAGAGAAACATTCAGTACTTC. It specifies CSARVPRGSRIKKRNIQYF.

This clonotype showed up many times. This sequence joins TRBV12-3 or TRBV12-4 and TRBJ2-2; D not certain. This CDR3 spans 13 amino acids. V lost 6 bases and J 6 bases, leaving 11 bases between the germline ends. The CDR3 here is CASRLTLAGELFF. In DNA form, the CDR3 reads TGTGCCAGCAGATTGACCCTGGCCGGGGAGCTGTTTTTT.

This clonotype occurred many times. The chain joins TRBV7-2 to TRBJ2-7, with D unclear. Germline V gives CDR1 SGHTA, CDR2 FQGNSA. With 4 bases removed from V and 2 bases from J, the gap between germline ends came to 15 bases. The CDR3 has 15 residues. This chain's CDR3 is CASSSRAGGPYEQYF. The DNA of the CDR3 is TGTGCCAGCAGCTCAAGGGCAGGCGGCCCCTACGAGCAGTACTTC.

This clonotype was counted at least ten times. The rearrangement links TRBV7-8 to TRBJ2-7; TRBD2 matches at 8 bases. CDR1 is SGHVS and CDR2 is FQNEAQ in the germline V gene. The trim removed 4 bases at V and 2 bases at J, leaving 4 bases unmatched. The CDR3 sequence is 14 residues long. In DNA, the CDR3 is TGTGCCAGCAGCTCCAGCGGGAGTCCCTACGAGCAGTACTTC. Its translation is CASSSSGSPYEQYF.